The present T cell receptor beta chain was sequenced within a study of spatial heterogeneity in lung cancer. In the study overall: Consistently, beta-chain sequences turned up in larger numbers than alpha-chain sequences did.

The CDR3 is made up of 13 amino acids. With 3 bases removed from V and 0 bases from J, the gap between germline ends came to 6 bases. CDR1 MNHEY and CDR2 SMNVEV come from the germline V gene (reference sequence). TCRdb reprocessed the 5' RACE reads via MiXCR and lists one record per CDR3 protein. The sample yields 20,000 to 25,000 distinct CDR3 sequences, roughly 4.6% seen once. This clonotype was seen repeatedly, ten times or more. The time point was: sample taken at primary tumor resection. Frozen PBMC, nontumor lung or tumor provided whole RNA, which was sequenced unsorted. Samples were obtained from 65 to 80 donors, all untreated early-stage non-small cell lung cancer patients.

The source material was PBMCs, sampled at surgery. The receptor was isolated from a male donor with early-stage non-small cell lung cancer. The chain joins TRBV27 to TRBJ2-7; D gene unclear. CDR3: CASSFSSSYEQYF. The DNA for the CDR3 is TGTGCCAGCAGTTTTAGTAGCTCCTACGAGCAGTACTTC.